The 31 T cell receptor beta chains reported below all come from one sample, sequenced in a study of blood T cells in healthy people across ages. Together with a sample-barcoded 5' primer, a J-beta primer mix was included in a second PCR lasting roughly 6 to 12 cycles. Using its own MiXCR run on the 5' RACE reads, TCRdb lists one record per CDR3 protein. The sample lists 800,000 to 900,000 distinct CDR3 sequences, around 62% seen once, with 28% in the top ten. Sample: blood. These receptors were taken from a man between 25 and 39 years old in good health.

In the case of this clonotype: Being one base from a much bigger clone, this may be a read error. The chain recombines TRBV9 with TRBJ2-3, with D perhaps TRBD1 or TRBD2 (5 bases each). V lost 0 bases, J lost 7 bases, and 12 bases lay in between. The CDR3 is 14 residues long. Per the germline V gene, CDR1 is SGDLS and CDR2 is YYNGEE. The CDR3 loop reads CASSVGGVAYTQYF. CDR3 nucleotide sequence: TGTGCCAGCAGCGTAGGAGGGGTCGCATATACGCAGTATTTT.

The chain couples TRBV6-1 to TRBJ1-5; 11 bases are shared with TRBD1. The CDR3 contains 18 residues. The germline gives CDR1 MNHNS, CDR2 SASEGT. V gave up 4 bases and J gave up 0 bases; unmatched junction bases: 8. CDR3 coding DNA: TGTGCCAGCAGTGGAAGACCGGGACAGGGGGGTAGCAATCAGCCCCAGCATTTT. Translated, it gives CASSGRPGQGGSNQPQHF.

The table lists this clonotype with a few counts. The rearrangement uses TRBV9 and TRBJ1-1, with 10 bases aligning to TRBD1. Trimming took 3 bases from V and 3 from J; bases not matched to a gene: 5. Germline V lookup: CDR1 SGDLS, CDR2 YYNGEE. There are 15 residues in the CDR3. The CDR3 here is CASSAETGGYTEAFF. In DNA, the CDR3 is TGTGCCAGCAGCGCGGAGACAGGGGGCTACACTGAAGCTTTCTTT.

V usage is TRBV7-7 and J usage is TRBJ2-3, with D maybe TRBD2 (7 bases). The CDR3 sequence is 17 residues long. Trimming cost V 5 bases and J 0 bases, with 18 bases left between them. In germline, CDR1 is SSHAT, CDR2 FNYEAQ (reference sequence). CDR3 DNA sequence: TGTGCCAGCAGCCCTACGTCGCGGGGGCCTAGCACAGATACGCAGTATTTT. It specifies CASSPTSRGPSTDTQYF. Filled out from reference TRBV7-7 and TRBJ2-3, the complete variable domain reads GAGVSQSPRYKVTKRGQDVTLRCDPISSHATLYWYQQALGQGPEFLTYFNYEAQPDKSGLPSDRFSAERPEGSISTLTIQRTEQRDSAMYRCASSPTSRGPSTDTQYFGPGTRLTVL.

V gene TRBV5-1 combines with J gene TRBJ2-5; the match to TRBD1 covers 9 bases. Per germline, CDR1 SGHRS and CDR2 YFSETQ. The CDR3 sequence is 15 residues long. With V trimmed by 4 bases and J by 5 bases, 9 bases remained unmatched. This CDR3 reads CASSRGQGVLETQYF. For the CDR3, the DNA is TGCGCCAGCAGCCGGGGACAGGGAGTTTTGGAGACCCAGTACTTC.

This clonotype has more than one count but fewer than ten. This rearrangement joins TRBV5-1 to TRBJ1-2; a possible D gene is TRBD1 (5 bases). Germline CDR1 is SGHRS and CDR2 is YFSETQ. V dropped 1 base and J dropped 4 bases, with 11 bases sitting between them. The CDR3 covers 14 residues. The CDR3, as DNA: TGCGCCAGCAGCTTGCCGGAAGACAGCTATGGCTACACCTTC. Protein sequence: CASSLPEDSYGYTF.

This chain links TRBV7-3 with TRBJ2-3, with D perhaps matching TRBD2 (6 bases). This CDR3 spans 15 amino acids. Germline V gene data show CDR1 as SGHTA and CDR2 as FQGTGA. V gave up 4 bases and J gave up 6 bases, with 17 bases separating them. CDR3 amino acids: CASSSTPSAPDTQYF. DNA of the CDR3: TGTGCCAGCAGCTCGACCCCTAGCGCGCCGGATACGCAGTATTTT.

This clonotype was detected ten times or more. This sequence joins TRBV5-1 and TRBJ2-4, with D unclear. Trimming removed 3 bases from V and 5 bases from J, with 3 bases in between. There are 11 residues in the CDR3. Germline CDR1 is SGHRS and CDR2 is YFSETQ. The CDR3 reads CASSSQNIQYF. CDR3 nucleotides: TGCGCCAGCAGCTCTCAAAACATTCAGTACTTC.

The chain recombines TRBV7-9 with TRBJ2-7; no definite D call. The ends were cut back, 0 bases at V and 0 bases at J, with 12 bases in the middle. The CDR3 is made up of 16 amino acids. Germline CDR1 and CDR2: SEHNR and FQNEAQ (reference sequence). The CDR3 DNA follows: TGTGCCAGCAGCTTAGCAACGGCGCTGGGCTCCTACGAGCAGTACTTC. Amino acids: CASSLATALGSYEQYF. Supplemented by reference TRBV7-9 and TRBJ2-7, the full variable domain reads DTGVSQNPRHKITKRGQNVTFRCDPISEHNRLYWYRQTLGQGPEFLTYFQNEAQLEKSRLLSDRFSAERPKGSFSTLEIQRTEQGDSAMYLCASSLATALGSYEQYFGPGTRLTVT.

This clonotype was recorded a few times. The V gene is TRBV4-2, the J gene TRBJ2-7, with TRBD1 matching over 10 bases. J gave up 2 bases and V 1 base, and 2 bases lay outside the gene matches. The germline V gene has CDR1 LGHNA and CDR2 YNFKEQ. The CDR3 has 15 residues. CDR3 sequence (DNA): TGTGCCAGCAGCCAAGGGGACAGGGGCCCCTACGAGCAGTACTTC. Encoded protein: CASSQGDRGPYEQYF.

The genes are TRBV11-2 and TRBJ2-1, with D perhaps given as TRBD1 or TRBD2 (5 bases each). The germline gives CDR1 SGHAT, CDR2 FQNNGV. The CDR3 sequence is 12 residues long. V gave up 11 bases and J gave up 3 bases, with 11 bases separating them. The CDR3 region has the DNA TGTGCCGGGGGTAGAGACTACAATGAGCAGTTCTTC. This codes for CAGGRDYNEQFF.

This clonotype was observed a few times. The rearrangement uses TRBV6-7 and TRBJ2-4; TRBD1 or TRBD2 may be the D gene (5 bases each). The J call may be faulty, since TRBJ2-7 better matches the DNA end. TRBV6-7 falls under the ORF class, with uncertain function. The CDR3 runs 16 residues. The CDR3 nucleotides read TGTGCCAGCAGCTCCTCCCGGGACGCGCAACACTACGAGCAGTACTTC. Residues: CASSSSRDAQHYEQYF.

This clonotype has only a few counts. The V and J genes are TRBV20-1 and TRBJ2-7; TRBD2 might be the D (6 bases). Germline assignment: CDR1 DFQATT and CDR2 SNEGSKA (reference sequence). Deletions cut 6 bases from V and 3 bases from J, with 18 bases between. CDR3 size: 14 residues. As DNA, the CDR3 is TGCAGTGCGCCGAACCGGGGGTCAGACTACGAGCAGTACTTC. Translation: CSAPNRGSDYEQYF.

Of note for this clonotype: Relative to the germline gene, one junction end is altered; a read error may explain this. J is TRBJ2-7 and V is TRBV20-1, with 9 bases matching TRBD2. This CDR3 is 14 amino acids long. The germline V gene has CDR1 DFQATT and CDR2 SNEGSKA (reference sequence). Here the CDR3 DNA reads TGCAGTGCAAAGATGGCGGGGGGGTACAATGAGCGGTACTTC. Protein sequence: CSAKMAGGYNERYF.

The CDR3 DNA is TGTGCCAGCAGCGCCCGAGTTCTAGCGGGGGGGCTGGGGGAGACCCAGTACTTC. This gives the protein CASSARVLAGGLGETQYF. The genes are TRBV7-2 and TRBJ2-5, with TRBD2 matching 12 bases. This CDR3 is 18 amino acids long. After removal of 5 bases from V and 5 bases from J, the junction contained 15 bases not matched to a gene. The germline V gene has CDR1 SGHTA and CDR2 FQGNSA.

The chain joins TRBV20-1 to TRBJ1-5; the match to TRBD1 covers 7 bases. The CDR3 runs to 12 residues. Trimming removed 2 bases from V and 6 bases from J; junction bases left unmatched: 1. Germline V gene lookup returns CDR1 DFQATT and CDR2 SNEGSKA (reference sequence). The CDR3: CSARRTGQPQHF. Here the CDR3 DNA reads TGCAGTGCTAGACGGACAGGTCAGCCCCAGCATTTT.

This clonotype was observed a handful of times. This chain links TRBV7-2 with TRBJ2-5, with 7 bases fitting TRBD1. Trimming cost V 0 bases and J 5 bases; bases outside gene matches: 6. The CDR3 has 15 amino acids. Germline CDR1 and CDR2: SGHTA and FQGNSA. The CDR3 DNA follows: TGTGCCAGCAGCTTAGCTCTAGGGGGCGGTGAGACCCAGTACTTC. Its protein is CASSLALGGGETQYF. The full variable domain, its missing parts supplied by reference TRBV7-2 and TRBJ2-5, is GAGVSQSPSNKVTEKGKDVELRCDPISGHTALYWYRQSLGQGLEFLIYFQGNSAPDKSGLPSDRFSAERTGGSVSTLTIQRTQQEDSAVYLCASSLALGGGETQYFGPGTRLLVL.

This clonotype was detected a few times. The rearrangement uses TRBV7-9 and TRBJ2-2; D unclear. The germline CDR1 and CDR2 sequences are SEHNR and FQNEAQ (reference sequence). Trimming removed 3 bases at V and 7 bases at J, with 6 bases between. This CDR3 is built from 12 residues. In nucleotides, the CDR3 is TGTGCCAGCAGCTTTTACGTCGGGGAGCTGTTTTTT. Protein sequence: CASSFYVGELFF.

V usage is TRBV20-1 and J usage is TRBJ2-3; D gene ambiguous. CDR3 length equals 12 residues. Germline assignment: CDR1 DFQATT and CDR2 SNEGSKA (reference sequence). The V and J ends lost 3 bases and 4 bases respectively, with 8 bases between them. In nucleotides, the CDR3 is TGCAGTGCTAGCCCAGCCGCAGATACGCAGTATTTT. Amino acid sequence: CSASPAADTQYF.

The rearrangement links TRBV7-6 to TRBJ1-6; D uncertain. Trimming removed 5 bases from V and 4 bases from J, with 6 bases in between. Looked up from germline, CDR1 is SGHVS and CDR2 is FNYEAQ. This CDR3 spans 13 amino acids. The CDR3, as DNA: TGTGCCAGCAGCGCAGAATATAATTCACCCCTCCACTTT. Its protein is CASSAEYNSPLHF.

This sequence joins TRBV7-2 and TRBJ2-7; TRBD1 matches at 8 bases. Germline CDR1 reads SGHTA; CDR2 reads FQGNSA. V gave up 3 bases and J gave up 3 bases; unmatched junction bases: 7. The CDR3 contains 15 residues. CDR3 nucleotide sequence: TGTGCCAGCAGCTTTACCGACAGGGGTGTCTACGAGCAGTACTTC. Translated: CASSFTDRGVYEQYF.

This chain joins TRBV29-1 and TRBJ1-2, with 8 nucleotides matching TRBD1. The CDR3 is made up of 12 amino acids. J was trimmed by 7 bases and V by 8 bases; bases with no gene match: 9. The V gene's germline CDR1 is SQVTM and CDR2 ANQGSEA. The CDR3 is CSLDRGFGGYTF. In DNA form, the CDR3 reads TGCAGCCTCGACAGGGGTTTCGGTGGCTACACCTTC.

This clonotype was seen more than once but under ten times. This chain connects TRBV12-3 or TRBV12-4 to TRBJ2-7; no firm D call. There are 14 residues in the CDR3. Trimming removed 3 bases at V and 10 bases at J, with 19 bases between. The CDR3 coding sequence is TGTGCCAGCAGTTTGGGCGAGGCTCCTCTCTTTCAGTACTTC. It is translated as CASSLGEAPLFQYF.

The chain carries TRBV6-5 and TRBJ2-5, with 7 bases fitting TRBD1. The CDR3 is made up of 15 amino acids. Germline CDR1 and CDR2: MNHEY and SVGAGI. V trimming: 1 base; J trimming: 7 bases; junction bases outside the gene matches: 9. The CDR3 nucleotides read TGTGCCAGCAGTTACTTCGACAGGGTGAGAAGGACCCAGTACTTC. It is translated as CASSYFDRVRRTQYF.

This chain links TRBV3-1 with TRBJ1-1; tentative D call: TRBD1 (6 bases). The CDR3 length is 15 residues. Germline values: CDR1 LGHDT, CDR2 YNNKEL (reference sequence). V dropped 0 bases and J dropped 4 bases, with 12 bases sitting between them. This chain's CDR3 is CASSQDRGAGTEAFF. The CDR3 DNA is TGTGCCAGCAGCCAAGATCGGGGGGCCGGCACTGAAGCTTTCTTT. Using reference TRBV3-1 and TRBJ1-1 for the parts outside the CDR3, the full variable domain is DTAVSQTPKYLVTQMGNDKSIKCEQNLGHDTMYWYKQDSKKFLKIMFSYNNKELIINETVPNRFSPKSPDKAHLNLHINSLELGDSAVYFCASSQDRGAGTEAFFGQGTRLTVV.

The rearrangement uses TRBV6-5 and TRBJ1-3, with a possible D match to TRBD1 (5 bases). This CDR3 comprises 14 residues. Germline V gives CDR1 MNHEY, CDR2 SVGAGI. Trimming took 2 bases from V and 1 from J, leaving 6 bases between them. The CDR3, as DNA: TGTGCCAGCAGTTACGGGGGGTCTGGAAACACCATATATTTT. Translated, it gives CASSYGGSGNTIYF.

This clonotype has ten or more counts. J is TRBJ2-3 and V is TRBV7-9, with 13 bases fitting TRBD2. Losses at the gene ends were 3 bases for V and 3 bases for J; bases not matched to a gene: 9. CDR3 length: 18 amino acids. Germline CDR1 reads SEHNR; CDR2 reads FQNEAQ (reference sequence). CDR3 sequence reads: CASSFEGPGLAGTDTQYF. The CDR3, as DNA: TGTGCCAGCAGCTTCGAGGGCCCGGGACTAGCGGGGACAGATACGCAGTATTTT.

This chain uses TRBV20-1 with TRBJ2-5, with 13 bases fitting TRBD2. The end of the DNA aligns better with TRBJ2-7, so the J call may be wrong. The CDR3 sequence is 19 residues long. Per germline, CDR1 DFQATT and CDR2 SNEGSKA (reference sequence). This CDR3 reads CSARGRTSGGTSRAHEQYF. The CDR3 DNA reads as TGCAGTGCTAGAGGTAGGACTAGCGGGGGAACCTCGAGGGCCCACGAGCAGTACTTC.

This clonotype was detected only a few times. The rearrangement links TRBV7-2 to TRBJ2-1; D perhaps matches TRBD2 (6 bases). Trimming took 1 base from V and 8 from J, leaving 12 bases between them. Germline V gene sequence: CDR1 SGHTA, CDR2 FQGNSA. The CDR3 is 14 amino acids. CDR3 sequence reads: CASSLGAGSHEQFF. CDR3 nucleotides: TGTGCCAGCAGCTTAGGGGCGGGGTCCCATGAGCAGTTCTTC.

The chain has TRBV6-2 or TRBV6-3 and TRBJ2-1; 9 bases agree with TRBD2. CDR1 is MNHEY and CDR2 is SVGEGT in the germline V gene. Trimming took 5 bases from V and 4 from J; bases not matched to a gene: 9. The CDR3 runs 16 residues. The CDR3 region has the DNA TGTGCCAGCAGTCTTAGCGGGGGCCGGTTATACAATGAGCAGTTCTTC. The encoded protein is CASSLSGGRLYNEQFF.

The chain joins TRBV7-9 to TRBJ2-5; 7 positions agree with TRBD1. Germline assignment: CDR1 SEHNR and CDR2 FQNEAQ (reference sequence). The CDR3 spans 14 residues. J was trimmed by 2 bases and V by 5 bases; bases with no gene match: 5. CDR3 in amino acids: CASSQPGQQETQYF. As DNA, the CDR3 is TGTGCCAGCAGCCAGCCGGGACAGCAAGAGACCCAGTACTTC.